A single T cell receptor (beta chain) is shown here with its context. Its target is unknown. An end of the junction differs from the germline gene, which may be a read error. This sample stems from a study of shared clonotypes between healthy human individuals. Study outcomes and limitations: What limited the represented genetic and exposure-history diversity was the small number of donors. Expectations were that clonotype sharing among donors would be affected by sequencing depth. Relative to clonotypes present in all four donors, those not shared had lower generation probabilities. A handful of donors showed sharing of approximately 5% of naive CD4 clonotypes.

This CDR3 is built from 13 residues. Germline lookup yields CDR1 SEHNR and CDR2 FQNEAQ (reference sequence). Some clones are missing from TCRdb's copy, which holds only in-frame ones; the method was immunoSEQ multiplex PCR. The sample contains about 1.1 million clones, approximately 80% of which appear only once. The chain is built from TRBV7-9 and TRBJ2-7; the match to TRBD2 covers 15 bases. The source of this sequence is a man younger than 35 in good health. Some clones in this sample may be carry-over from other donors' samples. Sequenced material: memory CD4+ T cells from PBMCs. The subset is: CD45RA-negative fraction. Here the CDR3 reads CASSGLAGGPCKF. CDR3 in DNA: TGTGCCAGCAGCGGACTAGCGGGAGGGCCGTGTAAATTC.